The rows below give T cell receptor beta chains drawn from one sample of a study of T-cell reconstitution after alpha-beta-depleted transplantation in children. Each CDR3 protein gets one entry after TCRdb re-called the PCR reads with MiXCR. The sample comprises over 85,000 distinct CDR3 sequences, about a tenth of which are singletons, and approximately 7.9% rests with the top ten. Sequencing was performed on PBMCs from the stem cell graft donor, taken from the stem cell graft. The receptors derive from a human donor who donated a stem cell graft to a child with acute lymphoblastic leukemia. Each CDR3 is given with its conserved first and last residue. D genes are given only for firm matches. A row's size may be missing; if present it is once, few, many or a size class.

TRBD1 NA TRBJ2-7 TRBV7-9 CASSLAATGEQYF TGTGCCAGCAGCTTAGCTGCGACAGGGGAGCAGTACTTC
NA many TRBJ1-2 TRBV6-5 CASSYLGSQDYGYTF TGTGCCAGCAGTTACCTGGGCAGCCAGGACTATGGCTACACCTTC
NA NA TRBJ2-5 TRBV10-3 CAISESTVLEAFGETQYF TGTGCCATCAGTGAGTCGACTGTACTAGAGGCCTTCGGAGAGACCCAGTACTTC
NA many TRBJ2-5 TRBV18 CASSPKETQYF TGTGCCAGCTCACCGAAAGAGACCCAGTACTTC
NA many TRBJ2-7 TRBV15 CATTTGSSYEQYF TGTGCCACCACAACAGGGAGCTCCTACGAGCAGTACTTC
NA many TRBJ1-1 TRBV5-1 CASSLGHDTEAFF TGCGCCAGCAGCTTGGGGCACGACACTGAAGCTTTCTTT
TRBD2 many TRBJ2-2 TRBV6-4 CASSPLRRGTTGELFF TGTGCCAGCAGTCCCCTCAGGCGGGGGACCACCGGGGAGCTGTTTTTT
NA few TRBJ1-2 TRBV18 CASSPGGGSNYGYTF TGTGCCAGCTCACCAGGAGGGGGGTCGAACTATGGCTACACCTTC
NA many TRBJ1-1 TRBV12-3/TRBV12-4 CASSPARGVAEAFF TGTGCCAGCAGTCCCGCCAGGGGTGTCGCTGAAGCTTTCTTT
NA many TRBJ1-5 TRBV5-1 CASSVSGGNQPQHF TGCGCCAGCAGTGTGTCTGGGGGCAATCAGCCCCAGCATTTT
TRBD1 many TRBJ2-7 TRBV5-1 CASSSPGTGGEQYF TGCGCCAGCAGCTCCCCCGGGACAGGGGGCGAGCAGTACTTC
TRBD1 many TRBJ1-2 TRBV20-1 CSAKPGQGGNYGYTF TGCAGTGCTAAACCGGGACAGGGGGGAAACTATGGCTACACCTTC
NA many TRBJ2-7 TRBV12-3/TRBV12-4 CASSLAGATSYEQYF TGTGCCAGCAGTTTAGCGGGGGCGACCTCCTACGAGCAGTACTTC
NA many TRBJ1-2 TRBV18 CASSRLQRDNYGYTF TGTGCCAGCTCACGCCTTCAGCGGGACAACTATGGCTACACCTTC
NA many TRBJ2-5 TRBV7-2 CASSLGPRAQYF TGTGCCAGCAGCTTAGGACCCAGGGCCCAGTACTTC
NA many TRBJ1-5 TRBV20-1 CSAQGPGDQPQHF TGCAGTGCTCAGGGACCCGGGGATCAGCCCCAGCATTTT
NA many TRBJ2-3 TRBV5-1 CASSLPQGGSTDTQYF TGCGCCAGCAGCTTGCCCCAGGGGGGTAGCACAGATACGCAGTATTTT
TRBD2 few TRBJ2-7 TRBV7-2 CASSLGASGSYEQYF TGTGCCAGCAGCTTAGGGGCTAGCGGGAGTTACGAGCAGTACTTC
NA many TRBJ2-7 TRBV6-5 CASRGTGLEEQYF TGTGCCAGCAGAGGCACAGGGTTAGAGGAGCAGTACTTC
NA NA TRBJ1-2 TRBV30 CAWSVFTAPANF TGTGCCTGGAGTGTATTTACGGCACCAGCTAACTTC
TRBD2 many TRBJ2-1 TRBV20-1 CSAAGRGSYNEQFF TGCAGTGCTGCGGGGCGGGGGTCATACAATGAGCAGTTCTTC
TRBD2 many TRBJ2-2 TRBV19 CASSALAGWNTGELFF TGTGCCAGTAGTGCTTTAGCGGGGTGGAACACCGGGGAGCTGTTTTTT
NA NA TRBJ1-1 TRBV5-1 CASSFKQGAEAFF TGCGCCAGCAGCTTCAAACAGGGCGCTGAAGCTTTCTTT
TRBD2 many TRBJ2-1 TRBV27 CASSPEEGSGRYNEQFF TGTGCCAGCAGTCCCGAGGAGGGTAGCGGGAGATACAATGAGCAGTTCTTC
NA many TRBJ1-5 TRBV15 CATSRDAGETYQPQHF TGTGCCACCAGCAGAGATGCGGGGGAGACTTATCAGCCCCAGCATTTT
NA many TRBJ2-7 TRBV7-2 CASSLETASYEQYF TGTGCCAGCAGCCTAGAGACAGCCTCCTACGAGCAGTACTTC
TRBD2 NA TRBJ2-5 TRBV5-1 CASSPSGGAGQETQYF TGCGCCAGCAGTCCTAGCGGGGGGGCTGGCCAAGAGACCCAGTACTTC
NA many TRBJ1-1 TRBV5-1 CASSPLTGQNTEAFF TGCGCCAGCAGCCCCCTAACAGGGCAGAACACTGAAGCTTTCTTT
NA many TRBJ2-7 TRBV7-9 CASSPTAYEQYF TGTGCCAGCAGCCCGACAGCCTACGAGCAGTACTTC
NA many TRBJ1-1 TRBV12-3/TRBV12-4 CASSFEMNTEAFF TGTGCCAGCAGTTTCGAGATGAACACTGAAGCTTTCTTT
NA many TRBJ1-5 TRBV5-1 CASSLRSGSNQPQHF TGCGCCAGCAGCTTGAGGTCAGGCAGCAATCAGCCCCAGCATTTT
NA few TRBJ2-3 TRBV20-1 CSARGGGADTQYF TGCAGTGCTAGAGGAGGGGGTGCAGATACGCAGTATTTT
NA many TRBJ1-6 TRBV2 CASRGLPLHF TGTGCCAGCAGGGGGCTTCCCCTCCACTTT
NA many TRBJ2-3 TRBV12-5 CASGVGTDTQYF TGTGCTAGTGGTGTCGGAACAGATACGCAGTATTTT
NA many TRBJ1-6 TRBV19 CASTPREGTNSPLHF TGTGCCAGTACCCCTCGGGAGGGGACTAATTCACCCCTCCACTTT
TRBD1 many TRBJ1-2 TRBV7-2 CASSLANTGGSVGGYTF TGTGCCAGCAGCTTAGCGAATACAGGGGGCAGTGTGGGTGGCTACACCTTC
TRBD1 NA TRBJ1-4 TRBV4-3 CASSRNHRGEKLFF TGCGCCAGCAGCCGGAATCACAGGGGTGAAAAACTGTTTTTT
NA NA TRBJ1-1 TRBV4-3 CASSRYLINTEAFF TGCGCCAGCAGCCGCTACCTTATAAACACTGAAGCTTTCTTT
NA NA TRBJ1-1 TRBV20-1 CSALPRGYPNTEAFF TGCAGTGCCCTTCCCCGGGGGTACCCGAACACTGAAGCTTTCTTT
TRBD1 many TRBJ1-5 TRBV4-1 CASTQGQGGDQPQHF TGCGCCAGCACCCAGGGACAGGGTGGCGATCAGCCCCAGCATTTT
NA many TRBJ1-5 TRBV6-2/TRBV6-3 CASSMTGRINQPQHF TGTGCCAGCAGCATGACAGGAAGGATCAATCAGCCCCAGCATTTT
NA many TRBJ2-7 TRBV7-2 CASSSQRTGLTYEQYF TGTGCCAGCAGCTCCCAAAGGACGGGCCTTACCTACGAGCAGTACTTC
TRBD2 many TRBJ2-3 TRBV6-5 CASSLTGTSGTDTQYF TGTGCCAGCAGTTTGACCGGGACTAGCGGCACAGATACGCAGTATTTT
NA many TRBJ2-5 TRBV11-2 CASSSGGETQYF TGTGCCAGCAGCTCCGGGGGAGAGACCCAGTACTTC
NA NA TRBJ2-7 TRBV27 CASSFSGRGPYEQYF TGTGCCAGCAGTTTCTCAGGGCGTGGTCCATACGAGCAGTACTTC
NA many TRBJ2-6 TRBV10-3 CAISESSNKDDFSGANVLTF TGTGCCATCAGTGAGTCCTCTAATAAAGACGACTTCTCTGGGGCCAACGTCCTGACTTTC
NA many TRBJ1-2 TRBV5-1 CASSLAPTTRNYGYTF TGCGCCAGCAGCTTGGCGCCCACGACCAGAAACTATGGCTACACCTTC
NA many TRBJ2-7 TRBV7-2 CASSFRDRPYF TGTGCCAGCAGCTTCCGGGACCGACCGTACTTC